The text below deals with one T cell receptor beta chain. The data derive from a study of blood T cell repertoires in COVID-19. Overall study context: Both acute and convalescent COVID-19 samples were obtained from the United States, Italy and Spain. PBMCs, B-cell-depleted T cells, or T cells provided the cDNA or gDNA that made up the material.

This CDR3 has 14 residues. Germline trimming cut 6 bases from V and 5 bases from J; bases unmatched to any gene: 9. CDR1 is MDHEN and CDR2 is SYDVKM in the germline V gene. In the original workflow: Counts of nucleated cells, estimated from reference gene primer amplification, were obtained. The data were produced by immunoSEQ multiplex PCR, yet TCRdb's version contains in-frame clones alone and is incomplete. The V and J calls and the clone size are those of that table, but D and trimming were determined from the DNA. The repertoire holds approximately 200,000 clones, just under 90% seen once, with about 6% in the top ten.

The chain combines TRBV28 with TRBJ2-5; 7 nucleotides align to TRBD1. This TCR was recovered from a man in his sixties who had recovered from COVID-19. Sample: peripheral blood. The CDR3 sequence is CASRIPTGIETQYF. DNA for the CDR3: TGTGCCAGCAGAATCCCGACAGGGATTGAGACCCAGTACTTC.